Shown below are 17 T cell receptor beta chains from a single sample sequenced in a study of cytomegalovirus exposure and HLA in healthy donors. In the PCR, 60 Vbeta and 13 Jbeta primers were used. Data came from immunoSEQ multiplex PCR; TCRdb stores just in-frame clones and leaves some out. This table holds roughly 77,000 clones, 60% to 80% found once. Sequencing input: PBMCs. These receptors were obtained from a woman aged 40 to 55 in good health and CMV-seropositive.

This chain uses TRBV7-3 with TRBJ2-3; a weak D match, TRBD2 (5 bases). V lost 2 bases to trimming and J lost 2 bases, with 8 bases between them. The length of the CDR3 is 14 residues. Germline-derived CDR1 and CDR2 are SGHTA and FQGTGA. CDR3 amino acids: CASSLPGFTDTQYF. CDR3 sequence (DNA): TGTGCCAGCAGCTTACCGGGGTTCACAGATACGCAGTATTTT.

This clone occurred a few times. The chain carries TRBV30 and TRBJ1-1; 8 nucleotides line up with TRBD1. The germline V gene has CDR1 GTSNPN and CDR2 SVGIG (reference sequence). The CDR3 has 13 amino acids. The trim removed 3 bases at V and 4 bases at J, leaving 4 bases unmatched. The CDR3 DNA reads as TGTGCCTGGAGCGTTGACAGGGGCACTGAAGCTTTCTTT. It translates to CAWSVDRGTEAFF. The whole variable domain, remainder taken from reference TRBV30 and TRBJ1-1, is SQTIHQWPATLVQPVGSPLSLECTVEGTSNPNLYWYRQAAGRGLQLLFYSVGIGQISSEVPQNLSASRPQDRQFILSSKKLLLSDSGFYLCAWSVDRGTEAFFGQGTRLTVV.

This chain joins TRBV14 and TRBJ1-1; D may be TRBD1 (5 bases). The germline V and J ends were trimmed by 0 bases and 3 bases, with 17 bases remaining between them. Germline V gene data show CDR1 as SGHDN and CDR2 as FVKESK. This CDR3 is built from 17 residues. The CDR3 DNA reads TGTGCCAGCAGCCAAGATTGGTGGAGGGGAGCAGACACTGAAGCTTTCTTT. This translates into CASSQDWWRGADTEAFF. The full variable domain, its missing parts supplied by reference TRBV14 and TRBJ1-1, is EAGVTQFPSHSVIEKGQTVTLRCDPISGHDNLYWYRRVMGKEIKFLLHFVKESKQDESGMPNNRFLAERTGGTYSTLKVQPAELEDSGVYFCASSQDWWRGADTEAFFGQGTRLTVV.

The chain recombines TRBV5-4 with TRBJ1-3; tentatively, D is TRBD1 (6 bases). V was shortened by 4 bases and J by 4 bases, with 12 bases between the two germline ends. The CDR3 spans 14 residues. In germline, CDR1 is SGHNT, CDR2 YYREEE (reference sequence). As DNA, the CDR3 is TGTGCCAGCAGCACGAGGACAGACGGAAACACCATATATTTT. Translated, it gives CASSTRTDGNTIYF.

The table lists this clone with a few counts. The chain recombines TRBV5-6 with TRBJ1-1, with D tentatively TRBD1 (6 bases). Trimming shortened V by 4 bases and J by 7 bases, and 11 bases separated the two germline ends. This CDR3 is built from 12 residues. Germline CDR1 SGHDT, CDR2 YYEEEE. The CDR3 loop is CASSTGQLEAFF. The CDR3 nucleotides are TGTGCCAGCAGCACGGGACAACTTGAAGCTTTCTTT.

To note about this clone: The identical CDR3 is also encoded by other nucleotide sequences in the sample. The V gene is TRBV11-2, the J gene TRBJ1-1; 7 bases are a match to TRBD1. Germline values: CDR1 SGHAT, CDR2 FQNNGV. This CDR3 region has 15 residues. V dropped 5 bases and J dropped 2; count of bases not matched to a gene: 8. CDR3 sequence reads: CASSLLTGTNTEAFF. The CDR3 region has the DNA TGTGCCAGCAGCCTACTGACAGGGACAAACACTGAAGCTTTCTTT.

The chain is built from TRBV6-5 and TRBJ1-2, with D uncertain. Germline CDR1 MNHEY, CDR2 SVGAGI. Trimming removed 3 bases at V and 8 bases at J, with 16 bases between. The CDR3 loop spans 14 amino acids. CDR3 protein: CASSYSEGLGGYTF. The CDR3 DNA reads as TGTGCCAGCAGTTATTCGGAGGGCCTTGGGGGCTACACCTTC.

The chain links TRBV4-2 to TRBJ1-5; D perhaps matches TRBD1 (5 bases). Deletions cut 3 bases from V and 7 bases from J, with 16 bases between. There are 15 residues in the CDR3. Germline-derived CDR1 and CDR2 are LGHNA and YNFKEQ. CDR3: CASSQGREGQQPQHF. The DNA of the CDR3 is TGTGCCAGCAGCCAGGGCAGGGAAGGACAACAGCCCCAGCATTTT.

This chain uses TRBV29-1 with TRBJ1-2, with D maybe TRBD1 (5 bases). Germline CDR1 and CDR2: SQVTM and ANQGSEA. This CDR3 spans 11 amino acids. Trimming took off 6 bases at V and 4 bases at J, with 9 bases between the two ends. DNA of the CDR3: TGCAGCGTGGATACAGGCTATGGCTACACCTTC. Translation: CSVDTGYGYTF.

This clone appeared a few times. The rearrangement joins TRBV6-5 to TRBJ2-7, with 8 bases that match TRBD2. The V gene's germline CDR1 is MNHEY and CDR2 SVGAGI. J lost 3 bases, V lost 6 bases, and 7 bases had no gene match. CDR3 size: 14 residues. CDR3 region: CASRLAGLLYEQYF. CDR3 bases: TGTGCCAGCAGGTTAGCGGGACTGCTCTACGAGCAGTACTTC.

The chain links TRBV27 to TRBJ2-3; no clear D. Trimming cost V 5 bases and J 2 bases, with 5 bases left between them. CDR1 is MNHEY, CDR2 SMNVEV, per germline (reference sequence). The CDR3 contains 12 residues. The CDR3, as DNA: TGTGCCAGCAGTCACTTCACAGATACGCAGTATTTT. It yields the protein CASSHFTDTQYF.

The V gene is TRBV28, the J gene TRBJ1-1; 8 nucleotides agree with TRBD1. Trimming removed 6 bases from V and 10 bases from J; junction bases left unmatched: 7. The CDR3 is 12 residues long. From germline, CDR1 is MDHEN and CDR2 SYDVKM. This chain's CDR3 is CASSSGQGRAFF. DNA for the CDR3: TGTGCCAGCAGCTCAGGACAGGGTAGAGCTTTCTTT.

This clone was observed a few times. This chain links TRBV15 with TRBJ2-7; 9 bases are a match to TRBD1. Germline V gene lookup returns CDR1 LNHNV and CDR2 YYDKDF (reference sequence). The CDR3 has 16 amino acids. J lost 6 bases, V lost 1 base, and 10 bases had no gene match. CDR3 in amino acids: CATSRGVDRGLGEQYF. Here the CDR3 DNA reads TGTGCCACCAGCAGAGGGGTGGACAGGGGATTAGGCGAGCAGTACTTC. The variable domain in full, with the rest retrieved from reference TRBV15 and TRBJ2-7, is DAMVIQNPRYQVTQFGKPVTLSCSQTLNHNVMYWYQQKSSQAPKLLFHYYDKDFNNEADTPDNFQSRRPNTSFCFLDIRSPGLGDTAMYLCATSRGVDRGLGEQYFGPGTRLTVT.

V usage is TRBV2 and J usage is TRBJ2-3, with D possibly TRBD1 on 5 matching bases. CDR3 size: 13 residues. CDR1 is SNHLY and CDR2 is FYNNEI in the germline V gene. Trimming stripped 3 bases from V and 6 bases from J, with 10 bases between. The CDR3 region is CASSDRVTDTQYF. The CDR3 coding sequence is TGTGCCAGCAGTGACAGGGTGACGGATACGCAGTATTTT.

The chain employs TRBV19 and TRBJ1-2; TRBD1 aligns across 8 bases. In germline, CDR1 is LNHDA, CDR2 SQIVND (reference sequence). The V segment lost 6 bases and the J segment 4 bases; nucleotides outside the gene matches: 7. The CDR3 loop spans 14 amino acids. DNA for the CDR3: TGTGCCAGTAGGGACCGGGACAGGTTCTATGGCTACACCTTC. It translates to CASRDRDRFYGYTF.

Only a few counts were recorded for this clone. The gene calls are TRBV4-3 and TRBJ1-5, with D unresolved. The CDR3 runs to 13 residues. From germline, CDR1 is LGHNA and CDR2 YSLEER. V was shortened by 3 bases and J by 9 bases, with 12 bases between the two germline ends. In DNA, the CDR3 is TGCGCCAGCAGCCAGAGCCGGGGTAGGCCCCAGCATTTT. The encoded protein is CASSQSRGRPQHF.

The chain joins TRBV5-1 to TRBJ1-1, with 9 bases identical to TRBD1. The CDR3 runs to 14 residues. The germline gives CDR1 SGHRS, CDR2 YFSETQ. The ends lost 10 bases at V and 1 base at J; junction bases unmatched: 8. Here the CDR3 DNA reads TGCGCCGCTCGGACAGGGGATGAGAACACTGAAGCTTTCTTT. It yields the protein CAARTGDENTEAFF. The full variable domain, in which reference TRBV5-1 and TRBJ1-1 provide the parts outside the CDR3, is KAGVTQTPRYLIKTRGQQVTLSCSPISGHRSVSWYQQTPGQGLQFLFEYFSETQRNKGNFPGRFSGRQFSNSRSEMNVSTLELGDSALYLCAARTGDENTEAFFGQGTRLTVV.